Following are 5 T cell receptor beta chains from one sample sequenced in a study of Graves' ophthalmopathy and Graves' hyperthyroidism. RNA transcripts provided the template for amplifying TCR beta CDR3 regions. First-round RT-PCR employed HTBI primers, with a second-round multiplex PCR after it. From the multiplex PCR reads, TCRdb called clonotypes with MiXCR, one entry per CDR3 protein. The sample holds about 590,000 distinct CDR3 sequences, under 40% seen once. Sequencing input: peripheral blood or thyroid tissue (not recorded which). The receptors stem from an adult man with Graves' hyperthyroidism.

There are many counts of this clonotype. This chain links TRBV29-1 with TRBJ1-5; maybe TRBD1 (5 bases). The CDR3 has 13 amino acids. V was shortened by 6 bases and J by 7 bases, with 16 bases between the two germline ends. The germline CDR1 and CDR2 sequences are SQVTM and ANQGSEA. CDR3 sequence reads: CSVLTGVGQPQHF. CDR3 DNA: TGCAGCGTGCTTACAGGAGTGGGGCAGCCCCAGCATTTT. Based on the CDR3 plus reference TRBV29-1 and TRBJ1-5, the full variable domain is SAVISQKPSRDICQRGTSLTIQCQVDSQVTMMFWYRQQPGQSLTLIATANQGSEATYESGFVIDKFPISRPNLTFSTLTVSNMSPEDSSIYLCSVLTGVGQPQHFGDGTRLSIL.

This clonotype has a count of ten or more. The chain couples TRBV24-1 to TRBJ1-1, with TRBD1 identical over 7 bases. The germline V gene encodes CDR1 KGHDR and CDR2 SFDVKD. V dropped 5 bases and J dropped 3; count of bases not matched to a gene: 5. The CDR3 has 14 residues. The CDR3 coding sequence is TGTGCCACCAGTGCCTCAGGGGGTTACACTGAAGCTTTCTTT. Its translation is CATSASGGYTEAFF.

The V gene is TRBV6-2 or TRBV6-3, the J gene TRBJ2-7; D gene uncertain. The CDR3 is 14 amino acids. The V end was cut by 4 bases, the J end by 2 bases, with 12 bases between. CDR1 is MNHEY, CDR2 SVGEGT, per germline. The chain's CDR3 is CASSWSTDAYEQYF. The DNA of the CDR3 is TGTGCCAGCAGTTGGTCCACAGATGCCTACGAGCAGTACTTC.

Concerning this clonotype: A read error is possible here, since a much larger clone lies one base away. The rearrangement uses TRBV5-4 and TRBJ2-5; D gene uncertain. The germline CDR1 and CDR2 sequences are SGHNT and YYREEE (reference sequence). CDR3 length equals 14 residues. CDR3 bases: TGTGCCAGCAGCTTGCGTCAGTACCAAGAGACCCAGTGCTTC. Residues: CASSLRQYQETQCF.

This clonotype was seen at least ten times. The chain recombines TRBV19 with TRBJ1-5, with TRBD1 matching 11 bases. Looked up from germline, CDR1 is LNHDA and CDR2 is SQIVND (reference sequence). With 9 bases clipped from V and 6 bases from J, the junction kept 7 bases outside the gene matches. CDR3 length: 14 residues. The CDR3 DNA is TGTGCCAGCGTGGACAGGGGGCTCGGTCAGCCCCAGCATTTT. Protein product: CASVDRGLGQPQHF.